This passage covers 6 T cell receptor beta chains from one sample sequenced in a study of graft-versus-host responses after intestinal transplantation. Sequencing was performed with immunoSEQ multiplex PCR; in TCRdb, only in-frame clones are kept and a portion is missing. This table holds 85,000 to 95,000 clones, 85% to 95% found once. Their antigen targets remain unknown. The sample here was unstimulated CD8+ T cells sorted from spleen or lymph node cells, taken before intestinal transplant. All receptors come from a human donor who received an intestinal transplant.

This clone appeared a single time. The chain employs TRBV19 and TRBJ2-1; D gene unclear. The CDR3 totals 12 residues. V lost 7 bases and J 1 base, leaving 5 bases between the germline ends. Germline CDR1 LNHDA, CDR2 SQIVND (reference sequence). This chain's CDR3 is CASIRSYNEQFF. For the CDR3, the DNA is TGTGCCAGTATACGGTCCTACAATGAGCAGTTCTTC.

The chain employs TRBV30 and TRBJ1-2; D is unclear. V dropped 7 bases and J dropped 9 bases, with 18 bases sitting between them. The CDR3 loop spans 12 amino acids. Looked up from germline, CDR1 is GTSNPN and CDR2 is SVGIG (reference sequence). CDR3 sequence reads: CASSGSTWRYTF. Written as DNA, the CDR3 is TGTGCCTCGAGCGGGAGTACCTGGCGCTACACCTTC.

The chain recombines TRBV4-2 with TRBJ2-1, with TRBD2 matching 9 bases. V shed 4 bases and J 7 bases; nucleotides not matched to a gene: 8. The CDR3 consists of 15 residues. Germline values: CDR1 LGHNA, CDR2 YNFKEQ. The CDR3 nucleotides read TGTGCCAGCAGCCTCATTAGCGGGGGAGGGAATGAGCAGTTCTTC. This gives the protein CASSLISGGGNEQFF.

V and J are TRBV6-6 and TRBJ1-1, with a possible D match to TRBD1 (5 bases). Between the trimmed V and J ends, which lost 6 bases and 4 bases, there was a span of 15 bases. This CDR3 spans 14 amino acids. Germline V gene data show CDR1 as MNHNY and CDR2 as SVGAGI (reference sequence). CDR3 loop: CASSLTAPATEAFF. As DNA, the CDR3 is TGTGCCAGCAGCTTGACAGCCCCGGCCACTGAAGCTTTCTTT.

The gene calls are TRBV7-2 and TRBJ2-7; no reliable D call. The germline gives CDR1 SGHTA, CDR2 FQGNSA. The CDR3 covers 13 residues. Trimming pared 1 base from V and 1 base from J, leaving 5 bases between. The CDR3 reads CASSLGASYEQYF. Here the CDR3 DNA reads TGTGCCAGCAGCTTAGGGGCGTCCTACGAGCAGTACTTC.

The chain joins TRBV7-9 to TRBJ2-7, with 7 bases matching TRBD1. The CDR3 sequence is 13 residues long. CDR1 and CDR2 (germline): SEHNR, FQNEAQ (reference sequence). V trimming: 2 bases; J trimming: 6 bases; junction bases outside the gene matches: 4. The CDR3 reads CASSLPTGFEQYF. The DNA for the CDR3 is TGTGCCAGCAGCTTACCGACAGGGTTCGAGCAGTACTTC.